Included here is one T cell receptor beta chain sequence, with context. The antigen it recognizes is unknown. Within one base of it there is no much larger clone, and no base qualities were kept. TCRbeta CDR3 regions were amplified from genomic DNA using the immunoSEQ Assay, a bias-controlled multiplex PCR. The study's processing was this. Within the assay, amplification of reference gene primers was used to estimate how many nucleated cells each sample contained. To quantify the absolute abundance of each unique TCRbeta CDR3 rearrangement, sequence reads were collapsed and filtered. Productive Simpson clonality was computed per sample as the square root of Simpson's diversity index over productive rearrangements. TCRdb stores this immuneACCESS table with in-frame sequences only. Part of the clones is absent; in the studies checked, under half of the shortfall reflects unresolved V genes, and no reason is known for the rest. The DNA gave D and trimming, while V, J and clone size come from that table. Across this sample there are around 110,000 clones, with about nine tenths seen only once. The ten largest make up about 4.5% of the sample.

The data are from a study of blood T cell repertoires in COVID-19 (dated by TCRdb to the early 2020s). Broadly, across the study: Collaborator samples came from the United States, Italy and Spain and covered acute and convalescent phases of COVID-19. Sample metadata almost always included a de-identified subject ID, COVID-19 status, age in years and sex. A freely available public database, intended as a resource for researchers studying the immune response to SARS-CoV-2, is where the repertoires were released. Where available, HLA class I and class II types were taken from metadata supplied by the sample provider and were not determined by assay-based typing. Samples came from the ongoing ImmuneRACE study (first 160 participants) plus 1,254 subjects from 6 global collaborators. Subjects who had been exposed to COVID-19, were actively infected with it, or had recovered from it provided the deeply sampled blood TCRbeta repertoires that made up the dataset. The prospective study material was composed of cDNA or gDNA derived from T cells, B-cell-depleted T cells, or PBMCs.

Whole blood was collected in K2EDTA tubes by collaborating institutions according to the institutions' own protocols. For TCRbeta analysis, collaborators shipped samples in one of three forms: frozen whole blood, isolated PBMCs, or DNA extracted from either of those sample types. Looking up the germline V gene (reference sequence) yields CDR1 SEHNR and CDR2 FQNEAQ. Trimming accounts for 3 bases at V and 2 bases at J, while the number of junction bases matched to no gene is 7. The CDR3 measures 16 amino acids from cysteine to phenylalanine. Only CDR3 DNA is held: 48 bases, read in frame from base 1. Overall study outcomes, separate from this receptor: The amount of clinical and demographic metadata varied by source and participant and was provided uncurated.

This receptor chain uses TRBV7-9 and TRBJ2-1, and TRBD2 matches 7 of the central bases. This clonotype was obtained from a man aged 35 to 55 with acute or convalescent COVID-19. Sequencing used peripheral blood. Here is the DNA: TGTGCCAGCAGCTTCGCGGGAGCTCAGGCCTACAATGAGCAGTTCTTC. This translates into CASSFAGAQAYNEQFF.